The 25 T cell receptor beta chains listed next were all sequenced from one sample in a study of CD4 T cell repertoires in COVID-19. TCRdb keeps only in-frame clones here, not all; method: immunoSEQ multiplex PCR. The sample records 65,000 to 95,000 clones, about 83% being singletons. The sequencing here drew on CD4+ T cells from peripheral blood, taken after recovery from COVID-19. Receptor source: a human donor who had COVID-19.

This clone came up a few times. The chain has TRBV6-5 and TRBJ1-5, with D unresolved. Trimming removed 6 bases at V and 0 bases at J, with 12 bases between. CDR1 MNHEY and CDR2 SVGAGI come from the germline V gene. CDR3 size: 15 residues. In nucleotides, the CDR3 is TGTGCCAGCAGCAGAGACACCAATAGCAATCAGCCCCAGCATTTT. Amino acids: CASSRDTNSNQPQHF.

CDR3 coding DNA: TGTGCCAGCAGCTTAGAGGCACGGCTGAACACTGAAGCTTTCTTT. It yields the protein CASSLEARLNTEAFF. J is TRBJ1-1 and V is TRBV11-1; D is unclear. With 1 base removed from V and 0 bases from J, the gap between germline ends came to 9 bases. The germline gives CDR1 SGHAT, CDR2 FQDESV (reference sequence). This CDR3 has 15 amino acids.

This chain links TRBV7-9 with TRBJ2-7; TRBD1 matches 9 bases. Trimming took 5 bases from V and 2 from J; bases not matched to a gene: 13. CDR3 length equals 17 residues. Germline V gives CDR1 SEHNR, CDR2 FQNEAQ (reference sequence). CDR3 protein: CASSPRGGTGFTYEQYF. The DNA of the CDR3 is TGTGCCAGCAGCCCCCGAGGGGGGACAGGGTTTACCTACGAGCAGTACTTC.

The chain joins TRBV18 to TRBJ1-2; no clear D gene. This CDR3 has 13 amino acids. V lost 2 bases and J 7 bases, leaving 11 bases between the germline ends. Germline CDR1 and CDR2: KGHSH and LQKENI. The CDR3 bases are TGTGCCAGCTCACCAGTTTCCTTAAGTGGCTACACCTTC. This codes for CASSPVSLSGYTF.

The chain joins TRBV30 to TRBJ2-7, with D perhaps being TRBD1 or TRBD2 (5 bases each). This CDR3 is built from 12 residues. CDR1 GTSNPN and CDR2 SVGIG come from the germline V gene (reference sequence). V lost 8 bases and J lost 2, with 13 bases in between. CDR3 DNA sequence: TGTGCCGGCGAGGGGCCGACCTACGAGCAGTACTTC. Encoded protein: CAGEGPTYEQYF.

This sequence joins TRBV7-8 and TRBJ2-7; no reliable D call. CDR3 length equals 11 residues. CDR1 is SGHVS, CDR2 FQNEAQ, per germline. With 4 bases removed from V and 2 bases from J, the gap between germline ends came to 3 bases. The CDR3 nucleotides are TGTGCCAGCAGCTCAACCTACGAGCAGTACTTC. Its translation: CASSSTYEQYF.

This sequence joins TRBV5-1 and TRBJ2-5; D call uncertain. Per germline, CDR1 SGHRS and CDR2 YFSETQ. The CDR3 runs 15 residues. Trimming removed 0 bases from V and 0 bases from J, with 9 bases in between. The DNA of the CDR3 is TGCGCCAGCAGCTTGGGTCGGCAGAACCAAGAGACCCAGTACTTC. This translates into CASSLGRQNQETQYF.

The CDR3 DNA sequence: TGTGCCAGCAGCGGACGGGAGACCCAGTACTTC. This translates into CASSGRETQYF. V is TRBV7-3 and J is TRBJ2-5; D is uncertain. Trimming stripped 5 bases from V and 5 bases from J, with 6 bases between. Germline V gene data show CDR1 as SGHTA and CDR2 as FQGTGA. The CDR3 runs to 11 residues.

The V call is TRBV10-2, the J call TRBJ2-5; D is undetermined. The CDR3 runs to 15 residues. Germline V gene sequence: CDR1 WSHSY, CDR2 SAAADI. Trimming took 3 bases from V and 0 from J, leaving 11 bases between them. The CDR3 loop is CASSDSIRYQETQYF. CDR3 bases: TGCGCCAGCAGTGATTCCATCCGATACCAAGAGACCCAGTACTTC.

V and J are TRBV5-1 and TRBJ1-5; TRBD1 aligns across 8 bases. CDR1 and CDR2 from the germline V gene are SGHRS and YFSETQ. The CDR3 has 13 residues. Trimming took 8 bases from V and 8 from J; bases not matched to a gene: 9. The CDR3 sequence: CASRDRLTEPQHF. The CDR3 region has the DNA TGCGCCAGTCGGGACAGGCTTACAGAGCCCCAGCATTTT. The whole variable domain, remainder taken from reference TRBV5-1 and TRBJ1-5, is KAGVTQTPRYLIKTRGQQVTLSCSPISGHRSVSWYQQTPGQGLQFLFEYFSETQRNKGNFPGRFSGRQFSNSRSEMNVSTLELGDSALYLCASRDRLTEPQHFGDGTRLSIL.

V is TRBV3-1 (or the pseudogene TRBV3-2) and J is TRBJ1-1; 10 bases fit TRBD1. Germline V gives CDR1 LGHDT, CDR2 YNNKEL (reference sequence). V was clipped by 6 bases and J by 1 base; unmatched bases: 5. CDR3 length equals 15 residues. The CDR3 reads CASRRDRGGNTEAFF. CDR3 nucleotide sequence: TGTGCCAGCAGGCGGGACAGGGGAGGGAACACTGAAGCTTTCTTT.

The V call is TRBV24-1, the J call TRBJ2-5; D remains ambiguous. Germline assignment: CDR1 KGHDR and CDR2 SFDVKD. The CDR3 is 14 residues long. The V gene lost 4 bases and the J gene lost 2 bases, with 10 bases spanning the gap. The CDR3 is CATSDLGSQETQYF. The CDR3 nucleotides are TGTGCCACCAGTGACCTCGGGTCACAAGAGACCCAGTACTTC.

The chain couples TRBV7-9 to TRBJ2-1; TRBD1 matches 10 bases. Germline assignment: CDR1 SEHNR and CDR2 FQNEAQ (reference sequence). The V and J ends lost 1 base and 7 bases, in that order; junction bases with no gene match: 4. This CDR3 spans 15 amino acids. CDR3 amino acids: CASSLGTGGSNEQFF. As DNA, the CDR3 is TGTGCCAGCAGCTTAGGGACAGGGGGGAGTAATGAGCAGTTCTTC.

This clone occurred a few times. The chain links TRBV7-2 to TRBJ1-3, with D possibly being TRBD1 (6 bases). The germline CDR1 and CDR2 sequences are SGHTA and FQGNSA. This CDR3 is 16 amino acids long. Trimming took off 1 base at V and 2 bases at J, with 12 bases between the two ends. The CDR3 sequence is CASSLGGGFTGNTIYF. DNA for the CDR3: TGTGCCAGCAGCTTAGGTGGGGGCTTCACTGGAAACACCATATATTTT.

V is TRBV6-5 and J is TRBJ1-3, with D possibly matching TRBD1 (6 bases). Germline V gene sequence: CDR1 MNHEY, CDR2 SVGAGI. The CDR3 length is 15 residues. V gave up 2 bases and J gave up 0 bases, with 8 bases separating them. The DNA for the CDR3 is TGTGCCAGCAGTTACCAAGGGGGCTCTGGAAACACCATATATTTT. It yields the protein CASSYQGGSGNTIYF.

In this sample, this clone turned up a few times. The chain joins TRBV7-9 to TRBJ1-1; D is perhaps TRBD1 (6 bases). The V gene lost 5 bases and the J gene lost 4 bases, with 20 bases spanning the gap. Germline V CDR1 and CDR2: SEHNR, FQNEAQ (reference sequence). This CDR3 comprises 16 residues. CDR3 amino acids: CASSRGGGDEGTEAFF. In DNA, the CDR3 is TGTGCCAGCAGCCGCGGGGGCGGGGATGAGGGCACTGAAGCTTTCTTT.

The rearrangement links TRBV4-2 to TRBJ2-7; 8 nucleotides align to TRBD2. Germline loops: CDR1 LGHNA, CDR2 YNFKEQ. Trimming removed 0 bases from V and 8 bases from J; junction bases left unmatched: 3. The CDR3 contains 13 residues. The CDR3 DNA follows: TGTGCCAGCAGCCAAGATCGGGGGGGGAAGCAGTACTTC. It translates to CASSQDRGGKQYF.

This clone has only one observation. The rearrangement uses TRBV6-2 or TRBV6-3 and TRBJ2-7; maybe TRBD2 (5 bases). The CDR3 consists of 15 residues. Germline CDR1 reads MNHEY; CDR2 reads SVGEGT. V lost 2 bases and J 4 bases, leaving 15 bases between the germline ends. The CDR3 sequence is CASSYLGREKYEQYF. As DNA, the CDR3 is TGTGCCAGCAGTTACCTAGGACGGGAAAAATACGAGCAGTACTTC.

J is TRBJ2-1 and V is TRBV7-8; possible D gene TRBD2, 6 bases. Germline values: CDR1 SGHVS, CDR2 FQNEAQ. The CDR3 has 15 residues. V lost 4 bases and J lost 2, with 12 bases in between. CDR3 region: CASSSSSVPYNEQFF. The CDR3 coding sequence is TGTGCCAGCAGCTCTTCTAGCGTCCCCTACAATGAGCAGTTCTTC.

This clone has a handful of counts. The V gene is TRBV2, the J gene TRBJ1-5, with D tentatively TRBD1 (6 bases). Germline V gene sequence: CDR1 SNHLY, CDR2 FYNNEI. The V end lost 7 bases, the J end lost 6 bases, and 22 bases lay between the germline ends. The CDR3 totals 16 residues. CDR3 in amino acids: CASTPPGGGGGQPQHF. The CDR3 nucleotides read TGTGCCAGCACCCCGCCCGGTGGGGGGGGCGGTCAGCCCCAGCATTTT.

This clone was counted once. The J gene is TRBJ2-1, the V gene TRBV6-1; TRBD2 matches at 7 bases. CDR1 is MNHNS, CDR2 SASEGT, per germline. Germline trimming cut 1 base from V and 5 bases from J; bases unmatched to any gene: 5. The CDR3 has 15 amino acids. The CDR3 loop reads CASSEGLAANNEQFF. The CDR3 DNA sequence: TGTGCCAGCAGTGAAGGACTAGCTGCAAACAATGAGCAGTTCTTC.

The chain couples TRBV6-2 or TRBV6-3 to TRBJ2-1; tentatively, D is TRBD2 (6 bases). The CDR3 has 19 amino acids. Trimming removed 0 bases from V and 0 bases from J, with 18 bases in between. Germline-derived CDR1 and CDR2 are MNHEY and SVGEGT. CDR3: CASSYSRFWRDSSYNEQFF. DNA for the CDR3: TGTGCCAGCAGTTACTCGAGGTTTTGGCGGGATAGCTCCTACAATGAGCAGTTCTTC.

The chain uses TRBV30 and TRBJ2-1, with 15 bases lining up with TRBD2. Losses at the gene ends were 7 bases for V and 13 bases for J; bases not matched to a gene: 5. The CDR3 extends over 12 amino acids. The germline gives CDR1 GTSNPN, CDR2 SVGIG (reference sequence). In nucleotides, the CDR3 is TGTGCCTTCGGGACTAGCGGGAGGCGTCAGTTCTTC. It codes for CAFGTSGRRQFF.

The CDR3 sequence is CASSLLGNTEAFF. The CDR3 nucleotides are TGCGCCAGCAGCTTATTGGGGAACACTGAAGCTTTCTTT. This chain connects TRBV5-1 to TRBJ1-1; D is uncertain. This CDR3 is 13 amino acids long. In germline, CDR1 is SGHRS, CDR2 YFSETQ. Trimming shortened V by 2 bases and J by 1 base, and 6 bases separated the two germline ends.

The rearrangement links TRBV25-1 to TRBJ1-2; D unclear. CDR3 size: 15 residues. The V and J ends lost 6 bases and 5 bases respectively, with 19 bases between them. Germline CDR1 MGHDK, CDR2 SYGVNS. Here the CDR3 DNA reads TGTGCCAGCAGGCCCGGAGTTTCACGGGTATATGGCTACACCTTC. Encoded protein: CASRPGVSRVYGYTF.